The T cell receptor beta chain under discussion was sequenced for a study of shared clonotypes between healthy human individuals. About the study: Per donor, CD8 memory used one plate, CD8 naive used two, CD4 memory used three and CD4 naive used three.

The test was conducted at deep level. Libraries were prepared by immunoSEQ multiplex PCR; TCRdb keeps only in-frame clonotypes and omits some of them. This sample has around 2.1 million clones, with roughly 91% found just once. CD8 cells classed as naive were CD45RO-negative and positively selected for CCR7, excluding terminally differentiated effector memory CD45RA+ cells. On this clone itself: Its antigen is unknown.

The CDR3 extends over 14 amino acids. V was cut by 3 bases and J by 7 bases, with 16 bases left in between. Germline CDR1 SGHTA, CDR2 FQGTGA. Findings and caveats of the study: The sole specimen, blood, was sampled, and tissue repertoires likely differ. About 5% of naive CD4 clonotypes were shared across several donors.

The chain uses TRBV7-3 and TRBJ2-7; D may be TRBD2 (6 bases). Sequencing was done on a sample of naive CD8+ T cells from PBMCs. The receptor comes from a man younger than 30 in good health. Some clones in this sample may be carry-over from other donors' samples. The CDR3 reads CASSFGGAPLEQYF. In DNA, the CDR3 is TGTGCCAGCAGCTTTGGAGGGGCTCCCCTGGAGCAGTACTTC.